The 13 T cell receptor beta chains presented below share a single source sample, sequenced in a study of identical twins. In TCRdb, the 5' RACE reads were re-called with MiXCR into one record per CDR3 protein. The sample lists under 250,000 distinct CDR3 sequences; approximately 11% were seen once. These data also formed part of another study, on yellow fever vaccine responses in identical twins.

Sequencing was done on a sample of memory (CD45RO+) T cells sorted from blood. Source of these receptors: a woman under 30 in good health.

The CDR3 here is CASSFSFTDTQYF. CDR3 bases: TGTGCCAGCAGCTTTAGTTTTACAGATACGCAGTATTTT. The chain is built from TRBV11-2 and TRBJ2-3; D is undetermined. Per the germline V gene, CDR1 is SGHAT and CDR2 is FQNNGV. V was trimmed by 3 bases and J by 3 bases, leaving 7 bases between them. The CDR3 is 13 amino acids.

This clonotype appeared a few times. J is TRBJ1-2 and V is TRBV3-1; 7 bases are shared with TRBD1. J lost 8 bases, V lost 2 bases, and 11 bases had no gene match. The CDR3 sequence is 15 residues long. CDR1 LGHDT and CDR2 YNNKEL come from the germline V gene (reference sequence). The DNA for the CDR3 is TGTGCCAGCAGCCAAATTGGCGAGGCAGGGGGAGGCTACACCTTC. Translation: CASSQIGEAGGGYTF.

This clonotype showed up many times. The CDR3 loop is CASSFMGTGRGNQPQHF. The CDR3 nucleotides read TGTGCCAGCAGTTTTATGGGGACAGGGAGAGGTAATCAGCCCCAGCATTTT. The genes are TRBV12-3 or TRBV12-4 and TRBJ1-5; 9 bases agree with TRBD1. V trimming: 3 bases; J trimming: 4 bases; junction bases outside the gene matches: 10. There are 17 residues in the CDR3.

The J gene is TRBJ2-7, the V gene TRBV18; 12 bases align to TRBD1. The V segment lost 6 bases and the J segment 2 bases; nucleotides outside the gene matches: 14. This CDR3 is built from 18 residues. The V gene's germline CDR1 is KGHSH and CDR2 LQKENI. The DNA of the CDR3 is TGTGCCAGCTCTCTCACGGAAACCGGGACAGGGGGCCCCTACGAGCAGTACTTC. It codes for CASSLTETGTGGPYEQYF.

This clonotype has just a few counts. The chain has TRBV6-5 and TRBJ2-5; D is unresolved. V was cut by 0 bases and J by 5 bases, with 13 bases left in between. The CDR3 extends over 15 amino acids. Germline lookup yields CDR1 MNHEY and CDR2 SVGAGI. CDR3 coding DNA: TGTGCCAGCAGTTACTCGGATCCGCGATGGGAGACCCAGTACTTC. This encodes CASSYSDPRWETQYF.

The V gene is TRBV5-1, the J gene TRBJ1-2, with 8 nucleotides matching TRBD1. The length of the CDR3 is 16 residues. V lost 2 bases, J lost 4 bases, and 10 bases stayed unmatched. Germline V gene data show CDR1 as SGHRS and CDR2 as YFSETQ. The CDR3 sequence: CASSFTGTGSPYGYTF. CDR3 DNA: TGCGCCAGCAGCTTCACCGGGACAGGATCCCCCTATGGCTACACCTTC.

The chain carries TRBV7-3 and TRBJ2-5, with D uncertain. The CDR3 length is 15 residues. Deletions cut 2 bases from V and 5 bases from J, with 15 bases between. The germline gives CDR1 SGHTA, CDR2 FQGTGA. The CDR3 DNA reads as TGTGCCAGCAGCTTATTGCCTGAAGGGATGGAGACCCAGTACTTC. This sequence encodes CASSLLPEGMETQYF.

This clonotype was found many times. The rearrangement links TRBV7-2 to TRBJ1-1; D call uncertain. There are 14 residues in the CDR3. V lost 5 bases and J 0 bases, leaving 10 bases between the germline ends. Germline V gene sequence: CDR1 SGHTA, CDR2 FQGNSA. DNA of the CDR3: TGTGCCAGCAGCCCACAGACGGTGAACACTGAAGCTTTCTTT. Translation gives CASSPQTVNTEAFF.

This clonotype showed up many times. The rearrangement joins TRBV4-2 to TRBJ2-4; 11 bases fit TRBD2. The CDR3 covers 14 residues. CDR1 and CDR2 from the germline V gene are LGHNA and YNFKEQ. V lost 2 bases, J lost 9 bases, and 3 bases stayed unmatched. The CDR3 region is CASSQHTSGSIQYF. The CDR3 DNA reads TGTGCCAGCAGCCAACATACTAGCGGGAGCATTCAGTACTTC.

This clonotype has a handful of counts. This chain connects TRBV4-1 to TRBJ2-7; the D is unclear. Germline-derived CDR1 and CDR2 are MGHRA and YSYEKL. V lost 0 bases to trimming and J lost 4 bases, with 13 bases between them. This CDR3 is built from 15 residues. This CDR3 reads CASSQDFGWRYEQYF. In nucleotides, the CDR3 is TGCGCCAGCAGCCAAGATTTTGGGTGGAGATACGAGCAGTACTTC.

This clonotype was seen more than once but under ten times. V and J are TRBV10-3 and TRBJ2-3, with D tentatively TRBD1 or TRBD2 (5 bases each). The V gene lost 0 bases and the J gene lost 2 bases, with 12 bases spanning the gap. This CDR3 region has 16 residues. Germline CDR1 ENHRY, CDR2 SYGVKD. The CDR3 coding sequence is TGTGCCATCAGTGAGTCGTTAGGGACCCTCACAGATACGCAGTATTTT. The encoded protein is CAISESLGTLTDTQYF.

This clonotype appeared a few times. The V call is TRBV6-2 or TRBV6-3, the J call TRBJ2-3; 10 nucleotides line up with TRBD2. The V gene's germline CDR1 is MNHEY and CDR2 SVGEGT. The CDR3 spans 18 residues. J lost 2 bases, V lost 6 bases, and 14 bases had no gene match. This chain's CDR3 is CASSRGNVAGGSTDTQYF. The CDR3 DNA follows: TGTGCCAGCAGCAGGGGGAATGTAGCGGGAGGCTCCACAGATACGCAGTATTTT.

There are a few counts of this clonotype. The CDR3 protein is CATSRVRAGGYQDTQYF. The CDR3 region has the DNA TGTGCCACCAGCAGAGTTCGAGCGGGAGGTTATCAAGATACGCAGTATTTT. V is TRBV15 and J is TRBJ2-3; 9 nucleotides align to TRBD2. Germline CDR1 is LNHNV and CDR2 is YYDKDF (reference sequence). Germline trimming cut 1 base from V and 5 bases from J; bases unmatched to any gene: 10. The CDR3 spans 17 residues.